The sequence of this T cell receptor beta chain was determined in a study of cytomegalovirus exposure and HLA in healthy donors. Study context: Across roughly 400 genotyped donors, 81% landed in the Caucasian-associated ancestry cluster.

For this clone: Its matching antigen is unknown.

Points from the study as a whole: There were some 150 TCR beta chains listed as cytomegalovirus-associated. The authors judged a highly shared variant cluster likely a sequencing artifact.

Looked up from germline, CDR1 is SGHVS and CDR2 is FQNEAQ. The CDR3 extends over 16 amino acids. Losses at the gene ends were 5 bases for V and 4 bases for J; bases not matched to a gene: 6. 60 Vbeta and 13 Jbeta primers were used in PCR. Clones were sequenced by immunoSEQ multiplex PCR, and TCRdb holds only the in-frame ones, with some missing. Counted here are 150,000 to 200,000 clones, about 75% occurring once; the ten biggest clones make up around 2.1%. Sample: PBMCs. The sequence was collected from a female donor in good health and CMV-seronegative. The J gene is TRBJ2-7, the V gene TRBV7-8, with TRBD2 identical over 15 bases. The CDR3 DNA reads as TGTGCCAGCAGCCCTGGACTAGCGGGGGGGCGGTACGAGCAGTACTTC. Translation: CASSPGLAGGRYEQYF.